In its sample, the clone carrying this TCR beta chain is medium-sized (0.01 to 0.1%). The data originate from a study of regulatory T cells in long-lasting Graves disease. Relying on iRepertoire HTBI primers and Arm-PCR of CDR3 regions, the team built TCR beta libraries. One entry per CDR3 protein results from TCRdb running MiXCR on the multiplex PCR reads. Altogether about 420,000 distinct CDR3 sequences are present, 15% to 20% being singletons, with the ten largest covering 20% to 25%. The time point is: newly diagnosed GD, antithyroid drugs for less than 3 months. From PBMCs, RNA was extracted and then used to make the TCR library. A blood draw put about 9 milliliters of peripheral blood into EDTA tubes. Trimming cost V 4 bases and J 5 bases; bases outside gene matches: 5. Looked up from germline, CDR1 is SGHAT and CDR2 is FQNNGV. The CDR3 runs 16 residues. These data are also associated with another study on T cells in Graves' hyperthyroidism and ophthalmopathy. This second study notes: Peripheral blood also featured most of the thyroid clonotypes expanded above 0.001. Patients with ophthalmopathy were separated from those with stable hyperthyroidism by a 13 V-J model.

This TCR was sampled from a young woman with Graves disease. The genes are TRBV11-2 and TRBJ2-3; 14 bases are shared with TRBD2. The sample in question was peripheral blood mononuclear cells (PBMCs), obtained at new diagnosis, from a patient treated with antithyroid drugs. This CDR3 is CASSSGLAGVGDTQYF. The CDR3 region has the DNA TGTGCCAGCAGCTCGGGACTAGCGGGAGTGGGAGATACGCAGTATTTT.